Below, one T cell receptor beta chain is given with its context. Its antigen is as yet unknown. The record originates from a study of cytomegalovirus exposure and HLA in healthy donors. Looking at the study overall: Counted in an early data release were 75 million to 85 million unique TCRs from HLA-typed donors. Overall study findings and caveats: Researchers had no immune exposure information except CMV serostatus available. Associated with cytomegalovirus, according to the listing, were fewer than 200 TCR beta chains.

Although they were nominally healthy when sampled, donors likely had unrecorded immune exposures. The study ran its PCR with 60 Vbeta and 13 Jbeta primers. Only in-frame clones appear in the TCRdb table, and some are missing; sequencing was by immunoSEQ multiplex PCR. The sample includes about 180,000 clones, around 80% of them seen just once. This receptor was identified in a girl aged 5-17 years in good health and CMV-seropositive. Sequencing was carried out using PBMCs.

CDR3 nucleotide sequence: TGTGCCAGCAGCTTCCTCTTGGGCGCTCCCAATGAGCAGTTCTTC. Translating gives CASSFLLGAPNEQFF. The V call is TRBV11-1, the J call TRBJ2-1; D is unresolved. The germline V gene encodes CDR1 SGHAT and CDR2 FQDESV (reference sequence). The CDR3 covers 15 residues. The V and J ends lost 3 bases and 6 bases respectively, with 15 bases between them.